The subject of this entry is one T cell receptor (beta chain). The data belong to a study of blood T cell repertoires in COVID-19. Across the study: Sites in the United States, Italy and Spain provided acute and convalescent COVID-19 samples. T cells, B-cell-depleted T cells, or PBMCs provided the cDNA or gDNA that served as material.

Under the authors' procedure: Reference gene primer amplification yielded estimated nucleated cell counts. The table came from immunoSEQ multiplex PCR; TCRdb's copy has only in-frame clones and leaves some out. V and J calls and clone size are copied from that table; D and trimming were computed from the DNA. The profile shows about 360,000 clones, around 90% of them singletons. This sequence was found in a human donor in a cohort sampled during active COVID-19. Specimen: peripheral blood.

CDR3 region: CSVEDRGSGWVPSYNEQFF. In DNA, the CDR3 is TGCAGCGTTGAAGATCGGGGTAGCGGGTGGGTTCCCTCCTACAATGAGCAGTTCTTC. This rearrangement joins TRBV29-1 to TRBJ2-1; 7 bases agree with TRBD2. In germline, CDR1 is SQVTM, CDR2 ANQGSEA. The CDR3 totals 19 residues. The trim removed 0 bases at V and 0 bases at J, leaving 14 bases unmatched.